Presented here are 30 T cell receptor beta chains from one specimen sequenced in a study of cytomegalovirus exposure and HLA in healthy donors. Use of 60 Vbeta and 13 Jbeta primers characterized the PCR. TCRdb's table, derived via immunoSEQ multiplex PCR, lists solely in-frame clones and lacks some. Found here are 150,000 to 200,000 clones, around 74% of them singletons; the top ten hold under 2.5%. Sequenced sample: PBMCs. The receptors stem from a female donor in good health and CMV-seronegative.

CDR3 sequence (DNA): TGTGCCAGCAGCTTTGAGATTAACAGCGAGCAGTTCTTC. Its protein is CASSFEINSEQFF. The genes are TRBV11-3 and TRBJ2-1; D uncertain. The germline CDR1 and CDR2 sequences are SGHNT and YENEEA. The ends were cut back, 3 bases at V and 10 bases at J, with 13 bases in the middle. The CDR3 length is 13 residues.

The genes are TRBV11-3 and TRBJ2-5; no clear D gene. V dropped 0 bases and J dropped 1 base, with 3 bases sitting between them. CDR3 length equals 13 residues. Germline lookup yields CDR1 SGHNT and CDR2 YENEEA. CDR3 loop: CASSLDSQETQYF. Here the CDR3 DNA reads TGTGCCAGCAGCTTAGACTCCCAAGAGACCCAGTACTTC.

Written as DNA, the CDR3 is TGCGCCAGCAGCTTGGTCACTAGCGGGGGCACAGATACGCAGTATTTT. It specifies CASSLVTSGGTDTQYF. J is TRBJ2-3 and V is TRBV5-1, with 10 nucleotides matching TRBD2. The junction had 2 bases not matched to a gene; V was cut back by 0 bases and J by 1 base. Looked up from germline, CDR1 is SGHRS and CDR2 is YFSETQ. This CDR3 contains 16 residues.

The V gene is TRBV30, the J gene TRBJ1-2, with 8 bases lining up with TRBD1. V was pared by 5 bases and J by 5 bases, with 10 bases of the junction left unmatched. CDR1 is GTSNPN and CDR2 is SVGIG in the germline V gene (reference sequence). The CDR3 runs 14 residues. The CDR3 loop reads CAWGRQGAWYGYTF. Written as DNA, the CDR3 is TGTGCCTGGGGCCGCCAGGGGGCCTGGTATGGCTACACCTTC.

This chain joins TRBV9 and TRBJ1-2, with TRBD1 identical over 9 bases. The CDR3 has 16 amino acids. V lost 3 bases to trimming and J lost 4 bases; unmatched junction nucleotides: 10. Per germline, CDR1 SGDLS and CDR2 YYNGEE. The CDR3 spells CASSAGPGTGSYGYTF. The DNA of the CDR3 is TGTGCCAGCAGCGCCGGCCCCGGGACAGGGTCCTATGGCTACACCTTC. The full variable domain, its missing parts supplied by reference TRBV9 and TRBJ1-2, is DSGVTQTPKHLITATGQRVTLRCSPRSGDLSVYWYQQSLDQGLQFLIQYYNGEERAKGNILERFSAQQFPDLHSELNLSSLELGDSALYFCASSAGPGTGSYGYTFGSGTRLTVV.

This clone was observed a single time. The genes are TRBV6-5 and TRBJ2-1, with 8 bases aligning to TRBD2. Germline V gene lookup returns CDR1 MNHEY and CDR2 SVGAGI. The CDR3 consists of 12 residues. J lost 9 bases, V lost 6 bases, and 4 bases had no gene match. CDR3 residues: CASRRSGGEQFF. CDR3 bases: TGTGCCAGCAGAAGAAGCGGGGGTGAGCAGTTCTTC.

The CDR3 protein is CASSPGLAGGYQETQYF. The CDR3 bases are TGCGCCAGCAGTCCGGGACTAGCGGGGGGGTACCAAGAGACCCAGTACTTC. V is TRBV5-1 and J is TRBJ2-5; TRBD2 aligns across 16 bases. The CDR3 spans 17 residues. Germline V gene sequence: CDR1 SGHRS, CDR2 YFSETQ. V was pared by 5 bases and J by 0 bases, with 4 bases of the junction left unmatched. Filled out from reference TRBV5-1 and TRBJ2-5, the complete variable domain reads KAGVTQTPRYLIKTRGQQVTLSCSPISGHRSVSWYQQTPGQGLQFLFEYFSETQRNKGNFPGRFSGRQFSNSRSEMNVSTLELGDSALYLCASSPGLAGGYQETQYFGPGTRLLVL.

The sample holds a few counts of this clone. V and J are TRBV27 and TRBJ2-7; 8 bases are shared with TRBD1. Germline V lookup: CDR1 MNHEY, CDR2 SMNVEV (reference sequence). There are 13 residues in the CDR3. After removal of 5 bases from V and 4 bases from J, the junction contained 4 bases not matched to a gene. The CDR3 sequence is CASSGRTGYEQYF. The CDR3 DNA is TGTGCCAGCAGTGGACGGACAGGGTACGAGCAGTACTTC.

The V and J genes are TRBV19 and TRBJ1-2, with TRBD1 as a possible D gene (5 bases). Germline CDR1 reads LNHDA; CDR2 reads SQIVND (reference sequence). CDR3 length equals 13 residues. Trimming left V 5 bases short and J 4 bases short, with 11 bases between. CDR3: CASSLQATYGYTF. CDR3 nucleotides: TGTGCCAGTAGTTTACAGGCAACCTATGGCTACACCTTC. Combining the CDR3 with reference TRBV19 and TRBJ1-2 gives the whole variable domain DGGITQSPKYLFRKEGQNVTLSCEQNLNHDAMYWYRQDPGQGLRLIYYSQIVNDFQKGDIAEGYSVSREKKESFPLTVTSAQKNPTAFYLCASSLQATYGYTFGSGTRLTVV.

The V gene is TRBV6-5, the J gene TRBJ2-7; a possible D gene is TRBD2 (6 bases). Germline CDR1 reads MNHEY; CDR2 reads SVGAGI. Between the trimmed V and J ends, which lost 8 bases and 5 bases, there was a span of 22 bases. The CDR3 length is 15 residues. For the CDR3, the DNA is TGTGCCAGCCCCGATCCCCGGGGAGGCGGCAACGAGCAGTACTTC. Translating it yields CASPDPRGGGNEQYF.

The count of this clone is one. V usage is TRBV10-3 and J usage is TRBJ2-2; D perhaps matches TRBD2 (6 bases). The CDR3 is 13 residues long. The V gene's germline CDR1 is ENHRY and CDR2 SYGVKD. Trimming took 6 bases from V and 5 from J, leaving 10 bases between them. The CDR3 DNA is TGTGCCATCAGAGGGGCGGGAACCGGGGAGCTGTTTTTT. It codes for CAIRGAGTGELFF.

The V gene is TRBV27, the J gene TRBJ2-1; no clear D gene. V lost 5 bases to trimming and J lost 6 bases, with 5 bases between them. Per the germline V gene, CDR1 is MNHEY and CDR2 is SMNVEV (reference sequence). This CDR3 region has 11 residues. The CDR3 DNA reads as TGTGCCAGCAGTAACAGCAATGAGCAGTTCTTC. Its translation is CASSNSNEQFF.

This clone was observed a few times. V is TRBV6-5 and J is TRBJ2-5; possibly TRBD2 for D (5 bases). CDR3 size: 16 residues. CDR1 is MNHEY and CDR2 is SVGAGI in the germline V gene. The ends were cut back, 0 bases at V and 2 bases at J, with 13 bases in the middle. The CDR3 coding sequence is TGTGCCAGCAGTTACTCCGGCGGAGGTTTTCAAGAGACCCAGTACTTC. Amino acid sequence: CASSYSGGGFQETQYF.

The chain employs TRBV7-9 and TRBJ2-2; D gene uncertain. The CDR3 has 13 residues. Trimming shortened V by 2 bases and J by 6 bases, and 7 bases separated the two germline ends. The germline CDR1 and CDR2 sequences are SEHNR and FQNEAQ (reference sequence). The CDR3, as DNA: TGTGCCAGCAGCTTAAACCAGGCCGGGGAGCTGTTTTTT. It codes for CASSLNQAGELFF.

The chain recombines TRBV6-5 with TRBJ2-7; 9 bases are shared with TRBD2. Germline V gene sequence: CDR1 MNHEY, CDR2 SVGAGI. The trim removed 8 bases at V and 5 bases at J, leaving 10 bases unmatched. There are 14 residues in the CDR3. CDR3: CASGVAGVYDEQYF. CDR3 in DNA: TGTGCCAGCGGCGTAGCGGGAGTTTACGACGAGCAGTACTTC.

This chain joins TRBV7-2 and TRBJ2-3; the match to TRBD2 covers 10 bases. V shed 2 bases and J 2 bases; nucleotides not matched to a gene: 1. Germline values: CDR1 SGHTA, CDR2 FQGNSA. The CDR3 totals 15 residues. In DNA form, the CDR3 reads TGTGCCAGCAGCTTAAGCGGGGGGGTCACAGATACGCAGTATTTT. Its translation is CASSLSGGVTDTQYF.

The chain is built from TRBV5-6 and TRBJ2-7; D ambiguous. This CDR3 comprises 12 residues. Germline CDR1 reads SGHDT; CDR2 reads YYEEEE. V lost 2 bases, J lost 3 bases, and 6 bases lay in between. The CDR3 loop reads CASSFAGYEQYF. The CDR3 nucleotides read TGTGCCAGCAGCTTTGCCGGCTACGAGCAGTACTTC.

The gene calls are TRBV19 and TRBJ1-2; weak D call: TRBD1 (5 bases). The V end was cut by 10 bases, the J end by 1 base, with 13 bases between. Germline CDR1 and CDR2: LNHDA and SQIVND (reference sequence). This CDR3 has 13 residues. CDR3: CATRPRDNYGYTF. CDR3 bases: TGTGCCACTCGCCCCAGGGATAACTATGGCTACACCTTC.

The chain is built from TRBV20-1 and TRBJ1-2; D possibly corresponds to TRBD1 (5 bases). The CDR3 is 11 residues long. V lost 7 bases, J lost 7 bases, and 13 bases lay in between. Germline V CDR1 and CDR2: DFQATT, SNEGSKA (reference sequence). The CDR3 DNA follows: TGCAGTGTCCTTAGGGGATTTGGCTACACCTTC. Translating it yields CSVLRGFGYTF.

The genes are TRBV11-3 and TRBJ2-3, with D possibly being TRBD2 (6 bases). The germline V gene has CDR1 SGHNT and CDR2 YENEEA. There are 14 residues in the CDR3. The V gene lost 0 bases and the J gene lost 8 bases, with 12 bases spanning the gap. The DNA for the CDR3 is TGTGCCAGCAGCTTAGATCGGGGAGGTAGTACGCAGTATTTT. This translates into CASSLDRGGSTQYF.

V usage is TRBV2 and J usage is TRBJ2-7, with 7 bases identical to TRBD2. The V and J ends lost 7 bases and 2 bases, in that order; junction bases with no gene match: 2. Germline assignment: CDR1 SNHLY and CDR2 FYNNEI. The CDR3 is 12 residues long. CDR3 residues: CASTGGTYEQYF. CDR3 DNA: TGTGCCAGCACGGGAGGAACCTACGAGCAGTACTTC. Variable domain in full (rest from reference TRBV2 and TRBJ2-7): EPEVTQTPSHQVTQMGQEVILRCVPISNHLYFYWYRQILGQKVEFLVSFYNNEISEKSEIFDDQFSVERPDGSNFTLKIRSTKLEDSAMYFCASTGGTYEQYFGPGTRLTVT.

The CDR3 spells CASSVERASLGDGYTF. CDR3 bases: TGTGCCAGCAGCGTCGAGCGGGCGTCGTTAGGGGATGGCTACACCTTC. The V and J genes are TRBV2 and TRBJ1-2; D might be TRBD1 (5 bases). The germline V and J ends were trimmed by 6 bases and 6 bases, with 23 bases remaining between them. The CDR3 is 16 amino acids. Germline-derived CDR1 and CDR2 are SNHLY and FYNNEI.

The gene calls are TRBV5-8 and TRBJ2-7; 9 positions match TRBD1. The CDR3 is made up of 17 amino acids. V lost 4 bases, J lost 1 base, and 12 bases stayed unmatched. From germline, CDR1 is SGHTS and CDR2 YDEGEE. CDR3 loop: CASSGFMGQGQSYEQYF. The CDR3 DNA reads TGTGCCAGCAGCGGCTTCATGGGACAGGGTCAATCCTACGAGCAGTACTTC.

V usage is TRBV30 and J usage is TRBJ2-7; 7 nucleotides align to TRBD1. The V gene end was trimmed by 4 bases and the J gene end by 2 bases; junction bases not matched to a gene: 5. This CDR3 has 13 residues. Germline CDR1 and CDR2: GTSNPN and SVGIG (reference sequence). CDR3 sequence reads: CAWTPGTAYEQYF. CDR3 nucleotide sequence: TGTGCCTGGACACCCGGGACAGCCTACGAGCAGTACTTC.

The chain has TRBV2 and TRBJ1-1, with TRBD1 as a possible D gene (5 bases). The CDR3 extends over 13 amino acids. Germline CDR1 and CDR2: SNHLY and FYNNEI. Trimming shortened V by 4 bases and J by 7 bases, and 13 bases separated the two germline ends. The CDR3 region has the DNA TGTGCCAGCAGTGGGGGCCTCGGGGGTGAAGCTTTCTTT. Protein product: CASSGGLGGEAFF.

The CDR3 sequence: CASSFETLNTEAFF. The CDR3 DNA follows: TGCGCCAGCAGCTTTGAGACATTGAACACTGAAGCTTTCTTT. The chain recombines TRBV5-1 with TRBJ1-1; D is unresolved. The germline V and J ends were trimmed by 2 bases and 0 bases, with 8 bases remaining between them. Germline V CDR1 and CDR2: SGHRS, YFSETQ. This CDR3 has 14 residues. Complete variable domain (other parts from reference TRBV5-1 and TRBJ1-1): KAGVTQTPRYLIKTRGQQVTLSCSPISGHRSVSWYQQTPGQGLQFLFEYFSETQRNKGNFPGRFSGRQFSNSRSEMNVSTLELGDSALYLCASSFETLNTEAFFGQGTRLTVV.

The V and J genes are TRBV7-9 and TRBJ2-1, with D tentatively TRBD2 (6 bases). Trimming shortened V by 3 bases and J by 3 bases, and 6 bases separated the two germline ends. Per germline, CDR1 SEHNR and CDR2 FQNEAQ (reference sequence). The CDR3 runs 13 residues. The CDR3 loop reads CASSFGGYNEQFF. CDR3 nucleotides: TGTGCCAGCAGCTTCGGGGGCTACAATGAGCAGTTCTTC.

This clone was seen once. The chain recombines TRBV2 with TRBJ2-5, with 10 positions matching TRBD2. Germline trimming cut 6 bases from V and 0 bases from J; bases unmatched to any gene: 4. Per germline, CDR1 SNHLY and CDR2 FYNNEI. The CDR3 extends over 15 amino acids. For the CDR3, the DNA is TGTGCCAGCAGCGGACTAGCGGTGTACCAAGAGACCCAGTACTTC. It encodes CASSGLAVYQETQYF. Full variable domain (rest looked up from reference TRBV2 and TRBJ2-5): EPEVTQTPSHQVTQMGQEVILRCVPISNHLYFYWYRQILGQKVEFLVSFYNNEISEKSEIFDDQFSVERPDGSNFTLKIRSTKLEDSAMYFCASSGLAVYQETQYFGPGTRLLVL.

This chain connects TRBV6-4 to TRBJ1-5; 7 bases are shared with TRBD1. CDR1 and CDR2 from the germline V gene are MRHNA and SNTAGT. The CDR3 totals 17 residues. The V segment lost 2 bases and the J segment 0 bases; nucleotides outside the gene matches: 7. This CDR3 is CASSDPGQTYSNQPQHF. CDR3 in DNA: TGTGCCAGCAGTGACCCGGGACAGACTTATAGCAATCAGCCCCAGCATTTT.

This chain uses TRBV19 with TRBJ1-1; D is unclear. From germline, CDR1 is LNHDA and CDR2 SQIVND (reference sequence). CDR3 length: 14 residues. V was trimmed by 5 bases and J by 0 bases, leaving 10 bases between them. This chain's CDR3 is CASSPPGLNTEAFF. Written as DNA, the CDR3 is TGTGCCAGTAGTCCGCCGGGTTTGAACACTGAAGCTTTCTTT.